This T cell receptor (beta chain) was observed in a study of Ad26.COV2.S vaccination and SARS-CoV-2 variants. The CDR3 has 14 amino acids. Germline CDR1 reads SGHRS; CDR2 reads YFSETQ. Trimming removed 1 base from V and 2 bases from J; junction bases left unmatched: 0. Treatment in this sample: approximately 18 received Ad26.COV2.S at low or high dose, single or two shots; about 5 received placebo; per-sample allocation not given. At day 63 after the first vaccine or placebo injection, samples were drawn. The table came from immunoSEQ multiplex PCR; TCRdb's copy has only in-frame clones and leaves some out. The repertoire includes a few hundred thousand clones, roughly 86% of them detected once, and around 3% sits in the top ten.

The source is a person aged 18 to 65 who received the Ad26.COV2.S COVID-19 vaccine or a placebo. The sequenced sample was peripheral blood, obtained in a trial of Ad26.COV2.S vaccine versus placebo. V is TRBV5-1 and J is TRBJ2-7, with 10 bases aligning to TRBD2. Written as DNA, the CDR3 is TGCGCCAGCAGCTTGCTAGCGGGGGCCTACGAGCAGTACTTC. It is translated as CASSLLAGAYEQYF.